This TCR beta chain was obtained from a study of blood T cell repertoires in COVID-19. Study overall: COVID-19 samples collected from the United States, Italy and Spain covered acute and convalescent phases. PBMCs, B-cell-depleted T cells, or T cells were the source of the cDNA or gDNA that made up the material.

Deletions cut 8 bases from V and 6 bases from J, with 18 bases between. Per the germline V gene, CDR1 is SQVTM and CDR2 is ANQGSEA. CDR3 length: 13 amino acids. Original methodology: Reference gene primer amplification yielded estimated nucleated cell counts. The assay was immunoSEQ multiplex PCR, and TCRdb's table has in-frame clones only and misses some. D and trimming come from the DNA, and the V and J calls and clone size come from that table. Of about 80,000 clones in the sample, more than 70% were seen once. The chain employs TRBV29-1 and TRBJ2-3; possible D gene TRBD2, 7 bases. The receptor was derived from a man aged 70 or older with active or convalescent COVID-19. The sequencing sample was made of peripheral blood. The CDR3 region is CSILGGARDTQYF. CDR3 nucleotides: TGCAGCATCCTGGGGGGGGCCAGGGATACGCAGTATTTT.